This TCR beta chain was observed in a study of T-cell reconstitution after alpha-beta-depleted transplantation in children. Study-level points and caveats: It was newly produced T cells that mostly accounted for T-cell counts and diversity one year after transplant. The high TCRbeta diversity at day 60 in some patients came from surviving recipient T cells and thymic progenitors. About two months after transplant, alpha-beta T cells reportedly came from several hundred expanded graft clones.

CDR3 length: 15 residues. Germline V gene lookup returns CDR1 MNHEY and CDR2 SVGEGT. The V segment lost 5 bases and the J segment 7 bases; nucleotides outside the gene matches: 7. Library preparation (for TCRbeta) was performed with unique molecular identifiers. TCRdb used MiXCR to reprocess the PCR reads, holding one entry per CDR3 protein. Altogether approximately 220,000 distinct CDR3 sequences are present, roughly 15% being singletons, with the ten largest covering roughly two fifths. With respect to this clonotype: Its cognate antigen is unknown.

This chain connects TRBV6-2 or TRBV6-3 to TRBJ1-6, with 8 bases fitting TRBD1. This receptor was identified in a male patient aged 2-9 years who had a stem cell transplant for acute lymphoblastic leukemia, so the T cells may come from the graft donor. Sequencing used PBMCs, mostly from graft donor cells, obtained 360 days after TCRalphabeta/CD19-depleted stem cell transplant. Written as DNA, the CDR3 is TGTGCCAGCAGTAAGACAGGGGTTGGGAATTCACCCCTCCACTTT. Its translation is CASSKTGVGNSPLHF.